This T cell receptor beta chain was captured by sequencing in a study of beta chain features in type 1 diabetes. Whole-study context: All samples yielded 100 million to 140 million examined sorted cells.

The CDR3 consists of 14 residues. Trimming removed 3 bases from V and 8 bases from J, with 14 bases in between. Germline CDR1 and CDR2: SEHNR and FQNEAQ (reference sequence). Whole-study findings and limits: People with Type 1 diabetes carried modestly yet significantly shorter TCRB CDR3s in all four CD4+ subsets. VDJ junctions sequenced from type 1 diabetes patients showed fewer insertions and more deletions. Relative to healthy donors, patients appeared to have naive, central memory and Treg TCRB repertoires that were more similar.

CD45RO/CCR7/CD25/CD127/CD95/CD27 separated CD4+ naive, central memory, regulatory and stem cell-like memory cells by sorting. To note about this clone: Its target is unknown.

Of the isolated RNA, all was reverse transcribed, and so the sequenced material was expressed TCRB transcripts. Method: immunoSEQ multiplex PCR; TCRdb's copy keeps in-frame clones and lacks some. Among more than 250,000 clones, approximately 25% were seen once, and the ten largest hold about 0.012%. The chain recombines TRBV7-9 with TRBJ2-1; TRBD1 might be the D (5 bases). The receptor's source is a woman aged 25 to 39 with type 1 diabetes. Specimen: naive CD4+ T cells from blood. CDR3 amino acids: CASSFLAGLDEQFF. Written as DNA, the CDR3 is TGTGCCAGCAGCTTTTTAGCAGGGCTGGATGAGCAGTTCTTC.